Each of the 8 T cell receptor beta chains below was sequenced from the same sample in a study of T cells after yellow fever vaccination. MiXCR, run by TCRdb on the 5' RACE reads, gives a single entry per CDR3 protein. The sample lists 15,000 or so distinct CDR3 sequences; approximately 6.8% were seen once. Sample: PBMCs, either bulk or a sorted T-cell subset (CD4+, CD8+, memory, or dextramer-sorted; not recorded which), taken on the day of the yellow fever booster vaccination. The origin of the receptors is a man younger than 35 who received the YFV17D yellow fever vaccine.

The V and J genes are TRBV7-3 and TRBJ2-7, with TRBD1 identical over 8 bases. Trimming cost V 5 bases and J 6 bases; bases outside gene matches: 15. Germline loops: CDR1 SGHTA, CDR2 FQGTGA. The CDR3 spans 16 residues. In DNA, the CDR3 is TGTGCCAGCAGCCCAAAGGCCGGGGCAACAGGGGGCGAGCAGTACTTC. Its translation is CASSPKAGATGGEQYF.

The chain is built from TRBV20-1 and TRBJ2-7, with 9 bases identical to TRBD1. J gave up 5 bases and V 6 bases, and 5 bases lay outside the gene matches. This CDR3 comprises 12 residues. In germline, CDR1 is DFQATT, CDR2 SNEGSKA (reference sequence). The chain's CDR3 is CSATRQGDEQYF. The CDR3 DNA reads TGCAGTGCCACGCGACAGGGGGACGAGCAGTACTTC.

There are many counts of this clonotype. The J gene is TRBJ2-5, the V gene TRBV6-5, with TRBD1 as a possible D gene (7 bases). The CDR3 has 15 residues. Germline V gene data show CDR1 as MNHEY and CDR2 as SVGAGI. Trimming took off 5 bases at V and 4 bases at J, with 17 bases between the two ends. The CDR3 sequence: CASSKGTVGGETQYF. The CDR3, as DNA: TGTGCCAGCAGTAAGGGGACAGTGGGGGGAGAGACCCAGTACTTC.

The sample holds many counts of this clonotype. V is TRBV3-1 and J is TRBJ1-1, with D uncertain. Between the trimmed V and J ends, which lost 4 bases and 3 bases, there was a span of 6 bases. Per germline, CDR1 LGHDT and CDR2 YNNKEL (reference sequence). This CDR3 region has 12 residues. The DNA for the CDR3 is TGTGCCAGCAGCCGTGAGGACACTGAAGCTTTCTTT. This gives the protein CASSREDTEAFF.

This clonotype has a count of ten or more. The rearrangement uses TRBV6-5 and TRBJ2-4, with D possibly TRBD2 on 5 matching bases. The CDR3 extends over 16 amino acids. CDR1 is MNHEY, CDR2 SVGAGI, per germline. V lost 0 bases and J lost 2, with 11 bases in between. The CDR3 sequence is CASSYSGVGTKNIQYF. DNA of the CDR3: TGTGCCAGCAGTTACTCTGGGGTCGGGACCAAAAACATTCAGTACTTC.

This clonotype was seen many times. This chain uses TRBV18 with TRBJ1-1, with D tentatively TRBD1 (5 bases). The germline V gene has CDR1 KGHSH and CDR2 LQKENI. Between the trimmed V and J ends, which lost 10 bases and 5 bases, there was a span of 17 bases. The CDR3 totals 13 residues. The CDR3 region has the DNA TGTGCCACCCGCGTGGGGGAAAATACTGAAGCTTTCTTT. Protein product: CATRVGENTEAFF. Full variable domain (outside the CDR3, taken from reference TRBV18 and TRBJ1-1): NAGVMQNPRHLVRRRGQEARLRCSPMKGHSHVYWYRQLPEEGLKFMVYLQKENIIDESGMPKERFSAEFPKEGPSILRIQQVVRGDSAAYFCATRVGENTEAFFGQGTRLTVV.

This clonotype was detected many times. This sequence joins TRBV6-5 and TRBJ2-2; 9 nucleotides match TRBD2. Germline-derived CDR1 and CDR2 are MNHEY and SVGAGI. The CDR3 is made up of 18 amino acids. The V gene end was trimmed by 8 bases and the J gene end by 1 base; junction bases not matched to a gene: 14. The CDR3 DNA sequence: TGTGCCAGCCAGGCTGCCACCTTTAGCGGGGGGAACACCGGGGAGCTGTTTTTT. Its translation: CASQAATFSGGNTGELFF.

Many counts were recorded for this clonotype. The chain uses TRBV24-1 and TRBJ1-2, with D maybe TRBD1 (5 bases). The CDR3 extends over 15 amino acids. V was trimmed by 3 bases and J by 6 bases, leaving 16 bases between them. CDR1 KGHDR and CDR2 SFDVKD come from the germline V gene. Here the CDR3 reads CATSDGVTAGNGYTF. The CDR3 DNA sequence: TGTGCCACCAGTGATGGAGTTACGGCAGGGAATGGCTACACCTTC.